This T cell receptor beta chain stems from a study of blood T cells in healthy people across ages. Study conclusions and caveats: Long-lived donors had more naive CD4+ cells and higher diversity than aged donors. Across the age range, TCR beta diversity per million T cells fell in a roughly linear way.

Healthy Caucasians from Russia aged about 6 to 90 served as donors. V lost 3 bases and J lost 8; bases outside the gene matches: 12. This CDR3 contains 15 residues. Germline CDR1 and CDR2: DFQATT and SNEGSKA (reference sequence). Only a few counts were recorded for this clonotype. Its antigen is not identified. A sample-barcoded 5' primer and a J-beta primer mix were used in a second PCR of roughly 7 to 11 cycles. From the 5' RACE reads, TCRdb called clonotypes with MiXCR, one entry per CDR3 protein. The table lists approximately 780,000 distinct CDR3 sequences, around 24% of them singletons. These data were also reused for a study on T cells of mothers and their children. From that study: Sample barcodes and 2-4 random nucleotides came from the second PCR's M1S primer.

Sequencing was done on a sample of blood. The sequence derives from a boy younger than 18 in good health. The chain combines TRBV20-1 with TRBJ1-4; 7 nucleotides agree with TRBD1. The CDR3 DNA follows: TGCAGTGCTAGCCGTCAGGGGGGGTCTGGGGAAAAACTGTTTTTT. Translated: CSASRQGGSGEKLFF.